The entry below describes one T cell receptor (beta chain). Its antigen specificity is not known. TCRdb names Illumina HiSeq 2000 as the instrument used. The TCR beta cDNA libraries were made using 5'RACE template switching, a step that added both a universal primer site and unique molecular identifiers. Synthesis of cDNA was primed from the TCR beta constant segment and was followed by two consecutive PCR amplification steps. Per the source publication's procedure: Reads were demultiplexed and grouped by UMI with MIGEC, and clonotypes were assembled and quantified with MiTCR. To remove erroneous sequences, TCR cDNA sequences were retained only when supported by two or more reads. The tcR package was used for downstream repertoire analysis, and clonotypes were matched across fractions by CDR3 nucleotide sequence plus V segment. VDJmatch was used to annotate antigen specificity against VDJdb, with one amino acid substitution allowed in CDR3. The reads went through TCRdb reprocessing, and each CDR3 protein sequence gets one entry with no DNA. The V and J calls were determined by TCRdb, not by the authors. The record for this sample contains some 500,000 distinct CDR3 sequences. The ten largest account for over 1.1% of the sample.

CDR1 DFQATT and CDR2 SNEGSKA are derived from the germline V gene (reference sequence). Counted from cysteine to phenylalanine, this CDR3 has 17 amino acids. No DNA is recorded. To determine HCMV serostatus, a commercial ELISA kit was used to detect HCMV-specific IgG in serum. Peripheral blood mononuclear cells were isolated from blood by Ficoll density gradient centrifugation. This sample is drawn from a study of T cells expressing NK-cell markers (TCRdb year 2020). Study-level background: In sorted CD3+CD56+NKG2C+, CD3+CD56+NKG2C- and CD3+CD56-NKG2C+ T-cell subsets from 7 to 9 donors, TCR beta-chain repertoires were profiled. Most of the eight sequenced donors were HCMV-seropositive and one was HCMV-seronegative. The eight sequenced donors were randomly selected healthy volunteers, three men and five women. Illumina HiSeq 2000/2500, MiSeq or NextSeq was used to sequence libraries as 2 x 150 bp reads. General study outcomes and caveats: In six donors, the dominant CD3+CD56+NKG2C+ clonotypes were found to rank among the top 10 CD8+ clonotypes and to make up 1.0-7.0% of CD8+ T cells. Those dominant clonotypes were again the most abundant among CD3+CD56-NKG2C+ cells in a few donors, at 28.3-60.1%. It remained unclear whether the expanded NKG2C-expressing T cell clones were specific for HCMV antigens.

Specimen: blood T cells: a sorted CD56 or NKG2C T cell subset, CD4+ or CD8+ T cells, or bulk PBMC T cells (not recorded which). The sequence was obtained from a woman between 45 and 65 years old in good health. Donor details come from another sample of the same person, matched by shared clones. The rearrangement combines TRBV20-1 with TRBJ2-3; TCRdb's D call, TRBD2, is unchecked because there is no DNA. The CDR3 amino acid sequence is: CSANALIGGNETDTQYF.